This TCR beta chain comes out of a study of blood T cell dynamics during melanoma immunotherapy. Study-wide background: Standard first-line treatment here was pembrolizumab or nivolumab plus ipilimumab in metastatic melanoma. Points from the study as a whole: Disease-control patients' PBMC repertoires became either more clonal or more diverse at W3.

CDR3 size: 13 residues. CDR1 and CDR2 from the germline V gene are SGHTA and FQGTGA. V was pared by 5 bases and J by 7 bases, with 12 bases between. As for this clone: No antigen is known for it.

Sample time point: pre-treatment baseline. Measured with immunoSEQ multiplex PCR; TCRdb has only the in-frame clones, and not every one. The table lists about 22,000 clones, roughly 86% of them singletons. This sequence originates from a human donor with melanoma. The chain couples TRBV7-3 to TRBJ2-1; D is unclear. The starting material was blood, obtained from a patient treated with checkpoint blockade. CDR3 in DNA: TGTGCCAGCAGCGATCGAGGACGGAATGAGCAGTTCTTC. Its translation: CASSDRGRNEQFF.